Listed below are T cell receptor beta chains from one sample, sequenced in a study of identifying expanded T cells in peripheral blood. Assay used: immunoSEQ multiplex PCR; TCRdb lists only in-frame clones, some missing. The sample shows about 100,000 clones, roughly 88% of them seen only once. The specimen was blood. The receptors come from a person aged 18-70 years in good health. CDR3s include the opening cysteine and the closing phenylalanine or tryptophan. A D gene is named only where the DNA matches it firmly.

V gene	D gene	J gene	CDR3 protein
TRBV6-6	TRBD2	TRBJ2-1	CAGASGSYNEQFF
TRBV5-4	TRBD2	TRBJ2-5	CASSLEGLAGVKTQYF
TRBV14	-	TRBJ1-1	CASSQVGRNTEAFF
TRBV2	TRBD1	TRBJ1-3	CASSGQAGGTGNTIYF
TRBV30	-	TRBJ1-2	CAWSVREGRGTF
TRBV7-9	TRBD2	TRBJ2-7	CASSDAGGGEQYF
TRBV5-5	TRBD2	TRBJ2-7	CASSLRLAGVHEQYF
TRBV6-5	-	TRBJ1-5	CASSPLGQPQHF
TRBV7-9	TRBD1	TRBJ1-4	CASSTWTGVNEKLFF
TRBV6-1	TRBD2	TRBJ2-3	CASSEDPPQQSSGGAGTQYF
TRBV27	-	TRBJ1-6	CASSFYGAGSPLHF
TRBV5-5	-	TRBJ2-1	CASSRTWGAETRGEQFF
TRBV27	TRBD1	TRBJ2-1	CASSPTTGLNEQFF
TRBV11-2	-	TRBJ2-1	CASKDSAYNEQFF
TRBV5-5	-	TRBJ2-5	CASSLNPFGSQETQYF
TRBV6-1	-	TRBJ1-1	CASPRGGLKNTEAFF